This is a list of T cell receptor beta chains from one sample in a study of regulatory T cells in long-lasting Graves disease. A single record per CDR3 protein comes from TCRdb applying MiXCR to the multiplex PCR reads. The profile shows fewer than 350,000 distinct CDR3 sequences, 15% to 20% of them singletons. The specimen comprised peripheral blood mononuclear cells (PBMCs), sampled at new diagnosis, from a patient treated with antithyroid drugs. The receptors were gathered from a female donor with Graves disease. The CDR3 runs from the conserved cysteine through the conserved F or W. Fields, in order: CDR3 protein, CDR3 DNA, V gene, D gene, J gene, CDR3 length, clone size. A D gene is named only where the DNA matches it firmly. Part of the rows lack a size; the others show once, few, many or a class for expanded clones.

CDR3 protein: CASSERGTGGAGAFF
CDR3 DNA: TGTGCCAGCAGTGAAAGGGGGACAGGGGGCGCCGGGGCTTTCTTT
V gene: TRBV2
D gene: TRBD1
J gene: TRBJ1-1
CDR3 length: 15
clone size: many

CDR3 protein: CAWGTGTGGDEQYF
CDR3 DNA: TGTGCCTGGGGCACCGGGACAGGGGGGGACGAGCAGTACTTC
V gene: TRBV30
D gene: TRBD1
J gene: TRBJ2-7
CDR3 length: 14
clone size: .

CDR3 protein: CAGTPHSGNTIYF
CDR3 DNA: TGTGCCGGAACCCCACACTCTGGAAACACCATATATTTT
V gene: TRBV12-3/TRBV12-4
D gene: .
J gene: TRBJ1-3
CDR3 length: 13
clone size: many

CDR3 protein: CATSPGNYGYTF
CDR3 DNA: TGTGCCACCAGTCCGGGAAACTATGGCTACACCTTC
V gene: TRBV24-1
D gene: .
J gene: TRBJ1-2
CDR3 length: 12
clone size: many

CDR3 protein: CASSPRTQEGYTF
CDR3 DNA: TGTGCCAGCTCACCACGCACCCAAGAGGGCTACACCTTC
V gene: TRBV18
D gene: .
J gene: TRBJ1-2
CDR3 length: 13
clone size: many

CDR3 protein: CASSRKSSNTGELFF
CDR3 DNA: TGTGCCAGCAGTCGAAAATCTTCGAACACCGGGGAGCTGTTTTTT
V gene: TRBV14
D gene: .
J gene: TRBJ2-2
CDR3 length: 15
clone size: .

CDR3 protein: CASSPADTQYF
CDR3 DNA: TGTGCCAGCTCACCGGCGGATACGCAGTATTTT
V gene: TRBV18
D gene: .
J gene: TRBJ2-3
CDR3 length: 11
clone size: many

CDR3 protein: CASSEGSGNQPQHF
CDR3 DNA: TGCGCCAGCAGTGAGGGTTCAGGGAATCAGCCCCAGCATTTT
V gene: TRBV10-2
D gene: .
J gene: TRBJ1-5
CDR3 length: 14
clone size: many

CDR3 protein: CASSLLGMARMNTEAFF
CDR3 DNA: TGTGCCAGCAGTTTACTTGGTATGGCTCGGATGAACACTGAAGCTTTCTTT
V gene: TRBV12-3/TRBV12-4
D gene: .
J gene: TRBJ1-1
CDR3 length: 17
clone size: many

CDR3 protein: CASSSIQGAWVSGANVLTF
CDR3 DNA: TGTGCCAGCAGTTCAATACAGGGGGCTTGGGTCTCTGGGGCCAACGTCCTGACTTTC
V gene: TRBV27
D gene: TRBD1
J gene: TRBJ2-6
CDR3 length: 19
clone size: many

CDR3 protein: CAWSRPGQGYEQYF
CDR3 DNA: TGTGCCTGGAGTCGTCCGGGACAGGGCTACGAGCAGTACTTC
V gene: TRBV30
D gene: TRBD1
J gene: TRBJ2-7
CDR3 length: 14
clone size: many

CDR3 protein: CASSRLAAQGAQYF
CDR3 DNA: TGTGCCAGCAGCAGACTAGCGGCTCAAGGGGCCCAGTACTTC
V gene: TRBV7-6
D gene: TRBD2
J gene: TRBJ2-5
CDR3 length: 14
clone size: .

CDR3 protein: CASSFVDTQYF
CDR3 DNA: TGTGCCAGCAGTTTCGTAGATACGCAGTATTTT
V gene: TRBV28
D gene: .
J gene: TRBJ2-3
CDR3 length: 11
clone size: many

CDR3 protein: CASSQEPRATQYF
CDR3 DNA: TGTGCCAGCAGCCAAGAACCCCGGGCCACCCAGTACTTC
V gene: TRBV3-1
D gene: .
J gene: TRBJ2-5
CDR3 length: 13
clone size: .

CDR3 protein: CASSTSGWGGLNTEAFF
CDR3 DNA: TGTGCCAGTAGTACTTCAGGGTGGGGGGGCTTGAACACTGAAGCTTTCTTT
V gene: TRBV19
D gene: .
J gene: TRBJ1-1
CDR3 length: 17
clone size: few

CDR3 protein: CASSPANQPQHF
CDR3 DNA: TGTGCCAGCAGCCCAGCGAATCAGCCCCAGCATTTT
V gene: TRBV13
D gene: .
J gene: TRBJ1-5
CDR3 length: 12
clone size: few

CDR3 protein: CSARRGQGISGNTIYF
CDR3 DNA: TGCAGTGCTAGGAGGGGACAGGGGATTTCTGGAAACACCATATATTTT
V gene: TRBV20-1
D gene: TRBD1
J gene: TRBJ1-3
CDR3 length: 16
clone size: few

CDR3 protein: CASSLFEGQFFF
CDR3 DNA: TGTGCCAGCAGTTTATTCGAGGGACAATTCTTTTTT
V gene: TRBV28
D gene: .
J gene: TRBJ1-4
CDR3 length: 12
clone size: many

CDR3 protein: CASSELLAGAKTQYF
CDR3 DNA: TGTGCCAGCAGTGAGCTCCTAGCGGGAGCGAAGACCCAGTACTTC
V gene: TRBV6-1
D gene: TRBD2
J gene: TRBJ2-5
CDR3 length: 15
clone size: .

CDR3 protein: CASSLPGWDQPQHF
CDR3 DNA: TGTGCCAGCAGCTTACCGGGGTGGGATCAGCCCCAGCATTTT
V gene: TRBV11-2
D gene: .
J gene: TRBJ1-5
CDR3 length: 14
clone size: many

CDR3 protein: CASRTEAGRHIQYF
CDR3 DNA: TGTGCCAGTAGAACGGAGGCAGGTAGACACATTCAGTACTTC
V gene: TRBV19
D gene: .
J gene: TRBJ2-4
CDR3 length: 14
clone size: .

CDR3 protein: CATLANEQYF
CDR3 DNA: TGTGCCACCCTCGCTAACGAGCAGTACTTC
V gene: TRBV28
D gene: .
J gene: TRBJ2-7
CDR3 length: 10
clone size: .

CDR3 protein: CASSVASSGGEQFF
CDR3 DNA: TGTGCCAGCAGCGTAGCTTCATCGGGTGGGGAGCAGTTCTTC
V gene: TRBV9
D gene: .
J gene: TRBJ2-1
CDR3 length: 14
clone size: many

CDR3 protein: CAGQENYGYTF
CDR3 DNA: TGTGCCGGACAGGAGAACTATGGCTACACCTTC
V gene: TRBV7-9
D gene: TRBD1
J gene: TRBJ1-2
CDR3 length: 11
clone size: many

CDR3 protein: CASSLEEGPYNEQFF
CDR3 DNA: TGTGCCAGCAGCTTAGAAGAGGGGCCTTACAATGAGCAGTTCTTC
V gene: TRBV7-8
D gene: .
J gene: TRBJ2-1
CDR3 length: 15
clone size: many

CDR3 protein: CASSVAGTGTSGSLKNTGELFF
CDR3 DNA: TGTGCCAGCAGCGTAGCTGGGACCGGGACTAGCGGGAGCCTAAAGAACACCGGGGAGCTGTTTTTT
V gene: TRBV9
D gene: TRBD2
J gene: TRBJ2-2
CDR3 length: 22
clone size: .

CDR3 protein: CASSQEGSNTEAFF
CDR3 DNA: TGTGCCAGCAGCCAGGAGGGGAGTAACACTGAAGCTTTCTTT
V gene: TRBV3-1
D gene: .
J gene: TRBJ1-1
CDR3 length: 14
clone size: many

CDR3 protein: CSVVPGGPATQYF
CDR3 DNA: TGCAGCGTTGTCCCGGGAGGGCCAGCTACGCAGTATTTT
V gene: TRBV29-1
D gene: TRBD2
J gene: TRBJ2-3
CDR3 length: 13
clone size: .

CDR3 protein: CASSLVAGDTGEQFF
CDR3 DNA: TGTGCCAGCAGCTTAGTAGCGGGAGATACCGGTGAGCAGTTCTTC
V gene: TRBV7-9
D gene: TRBD2
J gene: TRBJ2-1
CDR3 length: 15
clone size: few

CDR3 protein: CASRNRDRGTGELFF
CDR3 DNA: TGTGCCAGCAGGAACCGAGACCGAGGCACCGGGGAGCTGTTTTTT
V gene: TRBV12-3/TRBV12-4
D gene: .
J gene: TRBJ2-2
CDR3 length: 15
clone size: few

CDR3 protein: CASSLSGKRSDTQYF
CDR3 DNA: TGCGCCAGCAGCTTGAGCGGGAAAAGGTCGGATACGCAGTATTTT
V gene: TRBV5-1
D gene: TRBD2
J gene: TRBJ2-3
CDR3 length: 15
clone size: .

CDR3 protein: CATSDLGRGSYEQFF
CDR3 DNA: TGTGCCACCAGTGATTTAGGCAGGGGGAGCTACGAGCAGTTCTTC
V gene: TRBV24-1
D gene: TRBD1
J gene: TRBJ2-1
CDR3 length: 15
clone size: once

CDR3 protein: CAWSPGPGGETQYF
CDR3 DNA: TGTGCCTGGAGTCCGGGACCCGGGGGAGAGACCCAGTACTTC
V gene: TRBV30
D gene: .
J gene: TRBJ2-5
CDR3 length: 14
clone size: many

CDR3 protein: CASSLRGGTGSSYNEQFF
CDR3 DNA: TGTGCCAGCAGTTTACGCGGTGGCACAGGGAGCTCCTACAATGAGCAGTTCTTC
V gene: TRBV27
D gene: .
J gene: TRBJ2-1
CDR3 length: 18
clone size: few

CDR3 protein: CAWSGGLRSSYEQYF
CDR3 DNA: TGTGCCTGGAGTGGGGGCCTTAGGAGCTCCTACGAGCAGTACTTC
V gene: TRBV30
D gene: .
J gene: TRBJ2-7
CDR3 length: 15
clone size: many

CDR3 protein: CASSSQTPGTFSYNEKFF
CDR3 DNA: TGTGCCAGCAGCTCCCAGACCCCCGGGACGTTCTCCTACAATGAGAAGTTCTTC
V gene: TRBV7-2
D gene: .
J gene: TRBJ2-1
CDR3 length: 18
clone size: few

CDR3 protein: CAGSWGTGEAFF
CDR3 DNA: TGTGCCGGGTCTTGGGGGACAGGTGAAGCTTTCTTT
V gene: TRBV6-1
D gene: TRBD1
J gene: TRBJ1-1
CDR3 length: 12
clone size: many

CDR3 protein: CSATTWLAGVGTGELFF
CDR3 DNA: TGCAGCGCCACGACTTGGCTAGCGGGAGTAGGGACCGGGGAGCTGTTTTTT
V gene: TRBV29-1
D gene: TRBD2
J gene: TRBJ2-2
CDR3 length: 17
clone size: many

CDR3 protein: CASRTGNRYGTADSPLHF
CDR3 DNA: TGTGCCAGCCGGACAGGGAACAGGTACGGGACGGCAGATTCACCCCTCCACTTT
V gene: TRBV28
D gene: TRBD1
J gene: TRBJ1-6
CDR3 length: 18
clone size: many

CDR3 protein: CASSLLPSYEQYF
CDR3 DNA: TGCGCCAGCAGCTTGCTACCTTCATACGAGCAGTACTTC
V gene: TRBV5-1
D gene: .
J gene: TRBJ2-7
CDR3 length: 13
clone size: many

CDR3 protein: CASRPSGGQGTQYF
CDR3 DNA: TGTGCCAGCAGACCGTCGGGGGGGCAGGGGACCCAGTACTTC
V gene: TRBV7-2
D gene: TRBD2
J gene: TRBJ2-5
CDR3 length: 14
clone size: .

CDR3 protein: CSVVAYAGGGPEQYF
CDR3 DNA: TGCAGCGTTGTGGCCTATGCTGGGGGAGGACCCGAGCAGTACTTC
V gene: TRBV29-1
D gene: .
J gene: TRBJ2-7
CDR3 length: 15
clone size: many

CDR3 protein: CASSLGVPVSYNEQFF
CDR3 DNA: TGTGCCAGCAGCTTAGGGGTCCCCGTCTCCTACAATGAGCAGTTCTTC
V gene: TRBV7-8
D gene: .
J gene: TRBJ2-1
CDR3 length: 16
clone size: many

CDR3 protein: CASSAQSGETYEQYF
CDR3 DNA: TGTGCCAGCAGCGCCCAGTCGGGGGAGACCTACGAGCAGTACTTC
V gene: TRBV11-2
D gene: .
J gene: TRBJ2-7
CDR3 length: 15
clone size: .

CDR3 protein: CASSNDRGRVNEKLFF
CDR3 DNA: TGTGCCAGTAGTAATGACAGGGGGCGAGTTAATGAAAAACTGTTTTTT
V gene: TRBV19
D gene: TRBD1
J gene: TRBJ1-4
CDR3 length: 16
clone size: many

CDR3 protein: CASSPGYGYGYTF
CDR3 DNA: TGTGCCAGCTCACCAGGGTACGGCTATGGCTACACCTTC
V gene: TRBV18
D gene: .
J gene: TRBJ1-2
CDR3 length: 13
clone size: many

CDR3 protein: CASSPQGSNEQFF
CDR3 DNA: TGTGCCAGCAGTCCACAGGGGTCGAATGAGCAGTTCTTC
V gene: TRBV3-1
D gene: TRBD1
J gene: TRBJ2-1
CDR3 length: 13
clone size: many

CDR3 protein: CASRESSYNEQFF
CDR3 DNA: TGTGCCAGCAGAGAGAGCTCCTACAATGAGCAGTTCTTC
V gene: TRBV27
D gene: .
J gene: TRBJ2-1
CDR3 length: 13
clone size: many

CDR3 protein: CASSEGDFGTSGNLDQYF
CDR3 DNA: TGTGCCAGCAGCGAGGGAGACTTCGGGACTAGCGGGAACCTCGATCAGTACTTC
V gene: TRBV9
D gene: TRBD2
J gene: TRBJ2-7
CDR3 length: 18
clone size: many

CDR3 protein: CASRSTKRNEKLFF
CDR3 DNA: TGTGCCAGTAGATCTACGAAACGAAATGAAAAACTGTTTTTT
V gene: TRBV19
D gene: .
J gene: TRBJ1-4
CDR3 length: 14
clone size: many

CDR3 protein: CSVDPGREGTDTQYF
CDR3 DNA: TGCAGCGTTGACCCCGGGAGGGAGGGCACAGATACGCAGTATTTT
V gene: TRBV29-1
D gene: TRBD2
J gene: TRBJ2-3
CDR3 length: 15
clone size: many

CDR3 protein: CASSQVTGTALANEKLFF
CDR3 DNA: TGTGCCAGCAGCCAAGTTACCGGGACAGCGCTTGCCAATGAAAAACTGTTTTTT
V gene: TRBV3-1
D gene: TRBD1
J gene: TRBJ1-4
CDR3 length: 18
clone size: many

CDR3 protein: CASRIGWMNTEAFF
CDR3 DNA: TGTGCCAGCAGGATAGGGTGGATGAACACTGAAGCTTTCTTT
V gene: TRBV2
D gene: .
J gene: TRBJ1-1
CDR3 length: 14
clone size: .

CDR3 protein: CASSEMKVAGGEQYF
CDR3 DNA: TGTGCCAGCAGTGAAATGAAGGTAGCGGGAGGCGAGCAGTACTTC
V gene: TRBV6-1
D gene: TRBD2
J gene: TRBJ2-7
CDR3 length: 15
clone size: many

CDR3 protein: CSARAGQGLNTEAFF
CDR3 DNA: TGCAGTGCTAGGGCGGGACAGGGATTGAACACTGAAGCTTTCTTT
V gene: TRBV20-1
D gene: TRBD1
J gene: TRBJ1-1
CDR3 length: 15
clone size: .

CDR3 protein: CASEKDYSYNEQFF
CDR3 DNA: TGTGCCAGCGAGAAGGACTATTCTTACAATGAGCAGTTCTTC
V gene: TRBV9
D gene: .
J gene: TRBJ2-1
CDR3 length: 14
clone size: few

CDR3 protein: CASSQAEAGDSYEQYF
CDR3 DNA: TGTGCCAGCAGCCAAGCTGAGGCCGGGGACTCCTACGAGCAGTACTTC
V gene: TRBV3-1
D gene: .
J gene: TRBJ2-7
CDR3 length: 16
clone size: many